This T cell receptor (beta chain) originates from a study of T cells expressing NK-cell markers. Germline V gene lookup returns CDR1 LNHNV and CDR2 YYDKDF (reference sequence). The CDR3 consists of 14 residues. TCRdb re-called the 5' RACE reads and gives one entry per CDR3 protein, without DNA. The sample data list approximately 440,000 distinct CDR3 sequences. The sequence derives from a woman aged 45 to 65 in good health. The genes are TRBV15 and TRBJ2-1. Sequencing input: blood T cells: a sorted CD56 or NKG2C T cell subset, CD4+ or CD8+ T cells, or bulk PBMC T cells (not recorded which). This CDR3 reads CATSRGGSYNEQFF.